What follows is one T cell receptor (beta chain) and its context. Its antigen remains unidentified. Nothing much larger sits one base from this clone, and base qualities are not available. These reads were obtained on an Illumina HiSeq 1500. Starting from the raw public reads, TCRdb applied fastp trimming at Q25, assembled clones with MiXCR and retained in-frame beta chains. For every CDR3 protein sequence, its rows merge into one entry that carries the most common genes and DNA. This sample gives under 200,000 distinct CDR3 sequences in total; 8% to 10% of them show up just once. The top ten constitute 4.6% of the sample. This entry comes from a study of T cell repertoires in cytomegalovirus infection (dated by TCRdb to about 2019). Study-level background: Donor HLA type was relevant to the analysis, as public TCR beta signatures indicated carriage of CMV infection together with the matching HLA type. Overall study results and their limits: In both this cohort and an independent roughly 330-donor cohort, the cumulative frequency of public TCR beta family members distinguished carriers of CMV infection plus the relevant HLA type. The ex vivo response was dominated by HLA-C-restricted CMV-specific TCR beta clonotypes, which also provided the single most frequent clonotype in two of eight donors.

The CDR3 has 13 amino acids, counting the end cysteine and phenylalanine. Here the CDR3 DNA is all that survives: 39 bases in frame from base 1. As encoded in the germline V gene, CDR1 is SGDLS while CDR2 is YYNGEE. V is clipped by 0 bases and J by 9 bases, and the sequence between their germline boundaries is 7 bases long. The specimen was PBMCs. The sequence is built from TRBV9 and TRBJ1-6; no D gene is confidently identified. The source is a human donor in good health (CMV status not recorded). Some clones in this sample may be carry-over from other donors' samples. The DNA reads TGTGCCAGCAGCGTAGGTCCTGGTTCACCCCTCCACTTT. This yields the protein CASSVGPGSPLHF.